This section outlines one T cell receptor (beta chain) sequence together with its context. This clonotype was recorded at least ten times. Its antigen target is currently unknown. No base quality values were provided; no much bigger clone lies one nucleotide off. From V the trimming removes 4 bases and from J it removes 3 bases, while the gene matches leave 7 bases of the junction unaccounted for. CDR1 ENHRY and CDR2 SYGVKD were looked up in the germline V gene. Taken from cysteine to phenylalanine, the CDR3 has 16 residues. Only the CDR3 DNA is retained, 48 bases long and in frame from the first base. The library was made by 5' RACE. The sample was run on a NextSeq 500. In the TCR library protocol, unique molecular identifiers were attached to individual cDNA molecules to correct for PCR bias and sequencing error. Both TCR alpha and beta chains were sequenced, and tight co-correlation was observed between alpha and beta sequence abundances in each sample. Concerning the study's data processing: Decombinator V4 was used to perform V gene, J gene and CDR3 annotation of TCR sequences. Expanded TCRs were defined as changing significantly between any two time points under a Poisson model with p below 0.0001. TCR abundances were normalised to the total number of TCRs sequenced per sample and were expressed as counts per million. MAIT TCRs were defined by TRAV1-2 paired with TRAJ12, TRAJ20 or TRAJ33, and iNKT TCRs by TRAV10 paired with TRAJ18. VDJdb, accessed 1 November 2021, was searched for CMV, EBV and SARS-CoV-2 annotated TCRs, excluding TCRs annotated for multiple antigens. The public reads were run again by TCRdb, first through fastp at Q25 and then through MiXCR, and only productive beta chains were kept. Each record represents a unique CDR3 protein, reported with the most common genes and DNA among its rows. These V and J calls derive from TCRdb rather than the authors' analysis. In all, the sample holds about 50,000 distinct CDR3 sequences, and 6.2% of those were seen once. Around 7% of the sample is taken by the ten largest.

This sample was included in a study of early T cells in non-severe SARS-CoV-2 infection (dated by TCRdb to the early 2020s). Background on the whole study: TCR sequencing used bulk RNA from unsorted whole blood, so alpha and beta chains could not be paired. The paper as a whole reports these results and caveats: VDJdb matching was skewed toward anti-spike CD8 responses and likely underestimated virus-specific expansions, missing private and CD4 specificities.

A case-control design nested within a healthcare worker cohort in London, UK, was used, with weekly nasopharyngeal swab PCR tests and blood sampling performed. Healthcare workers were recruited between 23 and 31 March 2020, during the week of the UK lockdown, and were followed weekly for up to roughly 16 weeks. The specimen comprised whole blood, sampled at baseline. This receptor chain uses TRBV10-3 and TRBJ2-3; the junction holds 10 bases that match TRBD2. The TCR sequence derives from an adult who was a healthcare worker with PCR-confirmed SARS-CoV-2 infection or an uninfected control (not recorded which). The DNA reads TGTGCCATCAGTGGGGCGGCTAGCGGGAGTACAGATACGCAGTATTTT. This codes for CAISGAASGSTDTQYF.